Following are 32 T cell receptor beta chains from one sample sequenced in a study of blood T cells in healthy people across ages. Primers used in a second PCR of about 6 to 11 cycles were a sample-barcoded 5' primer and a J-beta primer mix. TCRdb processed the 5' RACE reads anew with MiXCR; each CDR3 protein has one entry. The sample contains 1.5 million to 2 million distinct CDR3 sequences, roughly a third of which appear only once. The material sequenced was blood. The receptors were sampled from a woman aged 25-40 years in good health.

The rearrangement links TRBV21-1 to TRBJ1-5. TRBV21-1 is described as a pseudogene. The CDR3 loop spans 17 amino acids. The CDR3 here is CASSKANGWGGNQPQHF. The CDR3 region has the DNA TGTGCCAGCAGCAAAGCCAACGGGTGGGGGGGGAATCAGCCCCAGCATTTT.

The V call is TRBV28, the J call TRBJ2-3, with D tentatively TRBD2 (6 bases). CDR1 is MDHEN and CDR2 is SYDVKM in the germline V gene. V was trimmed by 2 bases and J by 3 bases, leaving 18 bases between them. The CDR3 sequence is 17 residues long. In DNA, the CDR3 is TGTGCCAGCAGTTTAAAGTCGTGGCGGGATCGTACAGATACGCAGTATTTT. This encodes CASSLKSWRDRTDTQYF.

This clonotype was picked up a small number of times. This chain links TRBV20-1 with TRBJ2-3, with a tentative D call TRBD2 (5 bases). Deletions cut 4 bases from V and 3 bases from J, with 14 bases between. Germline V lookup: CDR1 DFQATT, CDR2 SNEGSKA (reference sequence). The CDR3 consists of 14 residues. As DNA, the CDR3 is TGCAGTGCTAATAATTTAGGAGGAACAGATACGCAGTATTTT. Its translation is CSANNLGGTDTQYF.

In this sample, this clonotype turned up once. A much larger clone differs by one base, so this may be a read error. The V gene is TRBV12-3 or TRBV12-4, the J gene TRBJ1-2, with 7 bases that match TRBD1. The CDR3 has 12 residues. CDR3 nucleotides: TGTACCAGCAGTCCAGACAGGGTGGGCTACACCTTC. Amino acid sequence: CTSSPDRVGYTF.

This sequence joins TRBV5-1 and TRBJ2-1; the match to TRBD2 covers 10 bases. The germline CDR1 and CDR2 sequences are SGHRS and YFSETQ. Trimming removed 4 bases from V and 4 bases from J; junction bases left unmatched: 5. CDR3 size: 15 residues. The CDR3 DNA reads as TGCGCCAGCAGCACTACTAGCGGGAAATACAATGAGCAGTTCTTC. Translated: CASSTTSGKYNEQFF.

CDR3 in DNA: TGCAGCGTCGGGACTAGCGGGGGACCCACAGATACGCAGTATTTT. Its protein product is CSVGTSGGPTDTQYF. The chain combines TRBV29-1 with TRBJ2-3; 14 nucleotides line up with TRBD2. Germline values: CDR1 SQVTM, CDR2 ANQGSEA. The trim removed 6 bases at V and 2 bases at J, leaving 4 bases unmatched. The CDR3 runs 15 residues.

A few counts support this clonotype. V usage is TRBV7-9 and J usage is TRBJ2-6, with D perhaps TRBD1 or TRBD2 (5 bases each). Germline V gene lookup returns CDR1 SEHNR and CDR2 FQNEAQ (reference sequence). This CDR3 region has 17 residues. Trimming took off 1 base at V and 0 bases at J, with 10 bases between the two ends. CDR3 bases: TGTGCCAGCAGCTTAGGAGGGGCCCTCTCTGGGGCCAACGTCCTGACTTTC. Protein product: CASSLGGALSGANVLTF. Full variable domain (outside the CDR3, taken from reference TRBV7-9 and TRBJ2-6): DTGVSQNPRHKITKRGQNVTFRCDPISEHNRLYWYRQTLGQGPEFLTYFQNEAQLEKSRLLSDRFSAERPKGSFSTLEIQRTEQGDSAMYLCASSLGGALSGANVLTFGAGSRLTVL.

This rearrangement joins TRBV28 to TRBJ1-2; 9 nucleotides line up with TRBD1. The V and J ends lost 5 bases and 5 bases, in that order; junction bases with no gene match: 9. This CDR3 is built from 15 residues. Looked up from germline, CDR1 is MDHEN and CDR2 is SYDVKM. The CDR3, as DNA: TGTGCCAGCAGTCAAACAGGGGGCGCATCGTATGGCTACACCTTC. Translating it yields CASSQTGGASYGYTF.

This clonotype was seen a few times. The CDR3 DNA reads TGTGCCAGCAGCCCCGGGGGGAATAACTATGGCTACACCTTC. Translation: CASSPGGNNYGYTF. V is TRBV4-2 and J is TRBJ1-2; possibly TRBD1 for D (5 bases). V shed 4 bases and J shed 1 base, with 10 bases lying between them. The CDR3 totals 14 residues. Germline V gene lookup returns CDR1 LGHNA and CDR2 YNFKEQ.

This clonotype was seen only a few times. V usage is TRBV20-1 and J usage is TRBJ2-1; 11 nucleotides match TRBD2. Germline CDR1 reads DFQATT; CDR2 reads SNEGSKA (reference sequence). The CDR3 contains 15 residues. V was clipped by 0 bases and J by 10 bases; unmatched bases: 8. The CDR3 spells CSARDSSGGRGEQFF. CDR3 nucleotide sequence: TGCAGTGCTAGAGATTCTAGCGGGGGGCGGGGAGAGCAGTTCTTC.

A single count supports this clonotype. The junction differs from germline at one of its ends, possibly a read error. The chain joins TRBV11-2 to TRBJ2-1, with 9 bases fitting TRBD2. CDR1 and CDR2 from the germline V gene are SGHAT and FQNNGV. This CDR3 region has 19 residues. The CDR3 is CASSLDSASGDSSHNEQFF. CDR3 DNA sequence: TGTGCCAGCAGCTTAGATTCGGCTAGCGGGGATTCCTCCCACAATGAGCAGTTCTTC.

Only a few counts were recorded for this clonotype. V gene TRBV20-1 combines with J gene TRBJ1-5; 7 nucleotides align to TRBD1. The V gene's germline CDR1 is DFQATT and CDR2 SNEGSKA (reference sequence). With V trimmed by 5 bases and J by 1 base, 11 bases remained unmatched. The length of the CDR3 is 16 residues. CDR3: CSAFNFTGASNQPQHF. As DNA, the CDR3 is TGCAGTGCTTTTAACTTCACAGGGGCCAGCAATCAGCCCCAGCATTTT.

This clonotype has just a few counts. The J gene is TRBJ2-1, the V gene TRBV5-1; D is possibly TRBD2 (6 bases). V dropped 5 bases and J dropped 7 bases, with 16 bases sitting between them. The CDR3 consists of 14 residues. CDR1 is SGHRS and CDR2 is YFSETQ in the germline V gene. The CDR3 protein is CASRKTREENEQFF. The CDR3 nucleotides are TGCGCCAGCAGGAAGACTAGGGAGGAGAATGAGCAGTTCTTC.

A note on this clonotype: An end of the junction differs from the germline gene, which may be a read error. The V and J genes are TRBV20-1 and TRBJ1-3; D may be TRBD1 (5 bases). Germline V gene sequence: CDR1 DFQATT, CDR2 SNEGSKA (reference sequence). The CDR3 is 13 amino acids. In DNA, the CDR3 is TGCAGTACTAGGGGCTCAGGGACAAACACCATATATTTT. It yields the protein CSTRGSGTNTIYF.

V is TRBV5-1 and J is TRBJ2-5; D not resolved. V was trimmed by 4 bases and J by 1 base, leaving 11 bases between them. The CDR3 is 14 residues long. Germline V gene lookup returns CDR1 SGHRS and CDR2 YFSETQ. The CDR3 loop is CASSPTAAQETQYF. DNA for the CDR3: TGCGCCAGCAGCCCGACGGCAGCCCAAGAGACCCAGTACTTC.

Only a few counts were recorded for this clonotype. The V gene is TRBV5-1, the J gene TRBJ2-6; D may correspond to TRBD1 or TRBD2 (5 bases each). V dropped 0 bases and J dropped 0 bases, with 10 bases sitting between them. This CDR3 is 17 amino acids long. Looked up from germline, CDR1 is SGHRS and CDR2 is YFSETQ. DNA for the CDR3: TGCGCCAGCAGCTTGGAGGGACGCACCTCTGGGGCCAACGTCCTGACTTTC. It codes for CASSLEGRTSGANVLTF.

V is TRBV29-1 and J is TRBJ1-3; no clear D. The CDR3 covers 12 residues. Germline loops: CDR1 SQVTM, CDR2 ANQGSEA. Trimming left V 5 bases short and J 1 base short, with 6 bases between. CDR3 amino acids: CSVKESGNTIYF. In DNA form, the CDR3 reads TGCAGCGTTAAGGAGTCTGGAAACACCATATATTTT.

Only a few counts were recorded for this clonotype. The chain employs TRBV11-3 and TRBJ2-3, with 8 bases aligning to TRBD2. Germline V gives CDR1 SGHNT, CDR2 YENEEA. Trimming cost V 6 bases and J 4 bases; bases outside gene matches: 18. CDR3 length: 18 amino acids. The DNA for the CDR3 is TGTGCCAGCAGACCTGTGGGGCGGGGGGCCTCCCGGCCAGATACGCAGTATTTT. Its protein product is CASRPVGRGASRPDTQYF.

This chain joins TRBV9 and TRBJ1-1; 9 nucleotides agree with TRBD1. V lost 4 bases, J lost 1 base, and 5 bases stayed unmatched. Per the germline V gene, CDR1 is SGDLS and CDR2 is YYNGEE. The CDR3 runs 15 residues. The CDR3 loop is CASSPWGQGNTEAFF. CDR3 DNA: TGTGCCAGCAGCCCCTGGGGACAGGGGAACACTGAAGCTTTCTTT.

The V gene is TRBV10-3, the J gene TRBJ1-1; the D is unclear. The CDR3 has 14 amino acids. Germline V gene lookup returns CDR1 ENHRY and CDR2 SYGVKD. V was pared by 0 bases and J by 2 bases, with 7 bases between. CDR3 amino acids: CAISESQRNTEAFF. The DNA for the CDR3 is TGTGCCATCAGTGAGTCGCAGAGAAACACTGAAGCTTTCTTT.

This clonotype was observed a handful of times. The CDR3 sequence is CASSLGAGGSSYEQYF. For the CDR3, the DNA is TGTGCCAGCAGCTTGGGGGCCGGGGGGAGCTCCTACGAGCAGTACTTC. This sequence joins TRBV5-6 and TRBJ2-7, with TRBD2 matching over 7 bases. Germline CDR1 reads SGHDT; CDR2 reads YYEEEE. Trimming took 0 bases from V and 0 from J; bases not matched to a gene: 6. This CDR3 comprises 16 residues.

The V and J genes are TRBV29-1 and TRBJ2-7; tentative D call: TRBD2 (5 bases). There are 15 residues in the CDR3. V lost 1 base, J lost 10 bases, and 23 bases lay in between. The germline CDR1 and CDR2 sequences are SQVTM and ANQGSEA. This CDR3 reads CSVEGGQEGASIQYF. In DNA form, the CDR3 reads TGCAGCGTTGAAGGAGGTCAAGAGGGCGCGAGTATTCAGTACTTC.

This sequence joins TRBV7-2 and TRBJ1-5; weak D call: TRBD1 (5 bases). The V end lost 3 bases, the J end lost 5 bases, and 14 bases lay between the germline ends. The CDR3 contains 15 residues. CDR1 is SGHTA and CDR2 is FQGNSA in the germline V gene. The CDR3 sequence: CASSFDGRGDQPQHF. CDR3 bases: TGTGCCAGCAGCTTCGATGGGCGGGGGGATCAGCCCCAGCATTTT.

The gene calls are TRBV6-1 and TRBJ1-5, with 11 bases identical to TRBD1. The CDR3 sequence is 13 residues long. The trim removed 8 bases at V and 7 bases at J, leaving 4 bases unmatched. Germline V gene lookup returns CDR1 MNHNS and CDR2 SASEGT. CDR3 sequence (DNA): TGTGCCAGCGGGGACAGGGGGGACCAGCCCCAGCATTTT. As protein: CASGDRGDQPQHF.

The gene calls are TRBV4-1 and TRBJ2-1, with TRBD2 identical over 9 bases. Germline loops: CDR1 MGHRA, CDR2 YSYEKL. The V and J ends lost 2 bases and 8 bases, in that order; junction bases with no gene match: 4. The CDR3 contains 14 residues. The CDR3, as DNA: TGCGCCAGCAGCCAACTAGCGGGGAACGATGAGCAGTTCTTC. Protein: CASSQLAGNDEQFF.

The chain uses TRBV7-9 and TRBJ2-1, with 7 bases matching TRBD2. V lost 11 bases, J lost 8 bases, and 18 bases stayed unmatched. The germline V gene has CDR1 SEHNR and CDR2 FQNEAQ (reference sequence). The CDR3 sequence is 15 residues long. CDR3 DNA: TGTGCCTACCCGGGGCTGAGGGAGGGAATGGATGAGCAGTTCTTC. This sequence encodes CAYPGLREGMDEQFF.

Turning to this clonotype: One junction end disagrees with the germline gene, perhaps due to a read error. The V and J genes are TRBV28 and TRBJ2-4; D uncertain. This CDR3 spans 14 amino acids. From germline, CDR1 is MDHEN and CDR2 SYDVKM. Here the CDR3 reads CASRSPVAKNIRYF. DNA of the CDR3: TGTGCCAGCAGAAGCCCGGTCGCCAAAAACATTCGGTACTTC.

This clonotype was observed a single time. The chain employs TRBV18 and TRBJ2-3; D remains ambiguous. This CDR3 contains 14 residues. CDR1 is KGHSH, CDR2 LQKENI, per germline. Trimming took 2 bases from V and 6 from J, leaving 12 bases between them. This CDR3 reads CASSPGLGWDTQYF. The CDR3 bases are TGTGCCAGCTCACCAGGTTTGGGCTGGGATACGCAGTATTTT.

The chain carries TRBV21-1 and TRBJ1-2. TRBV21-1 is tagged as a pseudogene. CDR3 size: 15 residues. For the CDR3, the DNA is TGTGCCAGCAGCAAAGGGAGGGAGCAGAACTATGGCTACACCTTC. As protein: CASSKGREQNYGYTF.

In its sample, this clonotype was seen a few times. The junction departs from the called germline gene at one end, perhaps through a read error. CDR3 in DNA: TGCAGTGCCAGAGTAGGGACAGGGGGCACTGAAGCTTTCTTT. Translation gives CSARVGTGGTEAFF. The chain has TRBV20-1 and TRBJ1-1; 11 bases are a match to TRBD1. The germline V gene encodes CDR1 DFQATT and CDR2 SNEGSKA (reference sequence). This CDR3 has 14 amino acids.

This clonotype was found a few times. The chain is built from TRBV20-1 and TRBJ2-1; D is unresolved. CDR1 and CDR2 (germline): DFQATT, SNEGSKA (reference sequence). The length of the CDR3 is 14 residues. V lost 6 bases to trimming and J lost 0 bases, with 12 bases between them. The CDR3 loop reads CSASYAGSYNEQFF. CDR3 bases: TGCAGTGCCAGCTACGCCGGCTCCTACAATGAGCAGTTCTTC.

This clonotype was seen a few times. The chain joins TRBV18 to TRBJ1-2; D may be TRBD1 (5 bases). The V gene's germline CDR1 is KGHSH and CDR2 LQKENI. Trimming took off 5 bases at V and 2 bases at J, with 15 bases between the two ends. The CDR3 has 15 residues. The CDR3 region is CASSSQRGINYGYTF. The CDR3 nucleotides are TGTGCCAGCTCATCTCAAAGGGGTATAAACTATGGCTACACCTTC.